Presented here are 32 T cell receptor beta chains from one specimen sequenced in a study of OX40 agonist ivuxolimab in advanced cancers. Library generation was performed with the immunoSEQ multiplex PCR assay. TCRdb limited this immuneACCESS table to in-frame rearrangements with V and J called. A share of clones is missing; checked studies link under half to unresolved V genes, and the rest is unexplained. This sample comprises about 20,000 clones, around 74% of them detected only once. Roughly 32% of the sample comes from the top ten. The sequencing here drew on CD4+ or CD8+ T cells sorted from blood, taken in a trial of the OX40 agonist ivuxolimab. Receptor source: an adult with an advanced solid tumor such as melanoma, head and neck, liver or kidney cancer.

CDR3 protein: CASSRGLAGGPRYEQFF. DNA for the CDR3: TGTGCCAGCAGCCGCGGACTAGCGGGGGGGCCTCGGTATGAGCAGTTCTTC. The V and J genes are TRBV9 and TRBJ2-1, with 15 bases lining up with TRBD2. CDR3 length equals 17 residues. V shed 4 bases and J 8 bases; nucleotides not matched to a gene: 10. Germline V gene data show CDR1 as SGDLS and CDR2 as YYNGEE. The complete variable domain, with remaining parts taken from reference TRBV9 and TRBJ2-1, reads DSGVTQTPKHLITATGQRVTLRCSPRSGDLSVYWYQQSLDQGLQFLIQYYNGEERAKGNILERFSAQQFPDLHSELNLSSLELGDSALYFCASSRGLAGGPRYEQFFGPGTRLTVL.

The chain's CDR3 is CASSQDEGGQETQYF. The DNA for the CDR3 is TGCGCCAGCAGCCAAGATGAAGGGGGGCAAGAGACCCAGTACTTC. The J gene is TRBJ2-5, the V gene TRBV4-3; D may correspond to TRBD1 or TRBD2 (6 bases each). The CDR3 is made up of 15 amino acids. Between the trimmed V and J ends, which lost 0 bases and 2 bases, there was a span of 10 bases. Germline V gene lookup returns CDR1 LGHNA and CDR2 YSLEER.

The V and J genes are TRBV6-5 and TRBJ1-1; no firm D call. CDR3 length: 11 residues. Deletions cut 6 bases from V and 7 bases from J, with 9 bases between. Germline values: CDR1 MNHEY, CDR2 SVGAGI. In DNA, the CDR3 is TGTGCCAGCAGCATTGGATTTGAAGCTTTCTTT. The encoded protein is CASSIGFEAFF.

The V and J genes are TRBV4-2 and TRBJ1-1, with 7 bases identical to TRBD1. V was pared by 1 base and J by 3 bases, with 14 bases of the junction left unmatched. Germline CDR1 and CDR2: LGHNA and YNFKEQ. The CDR3 is 18 residues long. CDR3 residues: CASSQVGGIRDSYTEAFF. In nucleotides, the CDR3 is TGTGCCAGCAGCCAAGTGGGGGGGATCCGGGACAGCTACACTGAAGCTTTCTTT.

CDR3 in DNA: TGTGCCACCCTGAGGGACAGGGATGGCTACACCTTC. Protein sequence: CATLRDRDGYTF. The genes are TRBV10-3 and TRBJ1-2, with 9 bases that match TRBD1. Unmatched junction bases numbered 6, after V lost 10 bases and J lost 6 bases. CDR1 is ENHRY and CDR2 is SYGVKD in the germline V gene. The CDR3 loop spans 12 amino acids.

This chain joins TRBV11-2 and TRBJ2-2; 8 bases fit TRBD1. The germline CDR1 and CDR2 sequences are SGHAT and FQNNGV. The CDR3 is 18 amino acids. Germline trimming cut 1 base from V and 5 bases from J; bases unmatched to any gene: 12. CDR3 protein: CASSLVGGRDRRTGELFF. The CDR3 coding sequence is TGTGCCAGCAGCTTAGTAGGGGGCCGGGACAGGAGGACCGGGGAGCTGTTTTTT.

The chain joins TRBV7-9 to TRBJ2-1; D may be TRBD1 (5 bases). Germline V CDR1 and CDR2: SEHNR, FQNEAQ (reference sequence). The CDR3 totals 13 residues. The V gene lost 5 bases and the J gene lost 7 bases, with 12 bases spanning the gap. The CDR3 nucleotides are TGTGCCAGCAGCAATAGACAGTTAAATGAGCAGTTCTTC. Its protein product is CASSNRQLNEQFF.

The V gene is TRBV4-1, the J gene TRBJ2-7; D gene ambiguous. The CDR3 length is 14 residues. Germline V gives CDR1 MGHRA, CDR2 YSYEKL. The V gene lost 0 bases and the J gene lost 3 bases, with 9 bases spanning the gap. This chain's CDR3 is CASSQDNSRYEQYF. CDR3 DNA sequence: TGCGCCAGCAGCCAAGATAACTCCCGCTACGAGCAGTACTTC.

Turning to this clone: The junction differs from germline at one of its ends, possibly a read error. This chain connects TRBV11-1 to TRBJ2-7; the match to TRBD2 covers 10 bases. Germline V gene data show CDR1 as SGHAT and CDR2 as FQDESV (reference sequence). This CDR3 comprises 14 residues. CDR3 residues: CASSIAGGLDEQYF. CDR3 in DNA: TGTGCCAGCAGCATAGCGGGGGGCCTCGACGAGCAGTACTTC.

This clone has only a few counts. J is TRBJ1-1 and V is TRBV6-4; no clear D. The CDR3 covers 16 residues. Trimming cost V 1 base and J 1 base, with 13 bases left between them. Germline V lookup: CDR1 MRHNA, CDR2 SNTAGT. The CDR3 DNA sequence: TGTGCCAGCAGTGACTTCGCCGAGGGTGCGAACACTGAAGCTTTCTTT. Translation: CASSDFAEGANTEAFF.

The gene calls are TRBV6-5 and TRBJ1-1; tentative D call: TRBD1 (6 bases). The CDR3 has 16 residues. V lost 0 bases and J 3 bases, leaving 14 bases between the germline ends. Germline V gives CDR1 MNHEY, CDR2 SVGAGI. The CDR3 loop is CASSYSTDRRDTEAFF. As DNA, the CDR3 is TGTGCCAGCAGTTACTCTACCGACAGGCGGGACACTGAAGCTTTCTTT.

The V and J genes are TRBV19 and TRBJ2-1; D gene ambiguous. CDR3 size: 11 residues. Looked up from germline, CDR1 is LNHDA and CDR2 is SQIVND (reference sequence). Deletions cut 1 base from V and 9 bases from J, with 4 bases between. CDR3 DNA sequence: TGTGCCAGTAGTATAGGGTTTGAGCAGTTCTTC. Amino acids: CASSIGFEQFF.

The chain carries TRBV19 and TRBJ2-1; possibly TRBD1 or TRBD2 for D (5 bases each). Trimming left V 11 bases short and J 0 bases short, with 11 bases between. In germline, CDR1 is LNHDA, CDR2 SQIVND (reference sequence). The CDR3 runs 13 residues. Here the CDR3 reads CASGASSYNEQFF. The CDR3 DNA sequence: TGTGCCTCCGGGGCGAGCTCCTACAATGAGCAGTTCTTC.

A few counts support this clone. The V call is TRBV25-1, the J call TRBJ1-2, with no clear D. There are 15 residues in the CDR3. The germline gives CDR1 MGHDK, CDR2 SYGVNS. Trimming stripped 1 base from V and 3 bases from J, with 12 bases between. The CDR3 nucleotides read TGTGCCAGCAGTGAATTGGGGAGGCAAGACTATGGCTACACCTTC. This translates into CASSELGRQDYGYTF.

The chain uses TRBV12-5 and TRBJ2-2, with 7 bases that match TRBD1. The CDR3 covers 14 residues. Trimming took 7 bases from V and 0 from J; bases not matched to a gene: 2. Germline-derived CDR1 and CDR2 are LGHNT and FRNRAP. CDR3 in amino acids: CASAGGTNTGELFF. CDR3 nucleotide sequence: TGTGCTAGTGCAGGGGGTACGAACACCGGGGAGCTGTTTTTT.

J is TRBJ2-5 and V is TRBV29-1; weak D call: TRBD2 (6 bases). CDR1 is SQVTM and CDR2 is ANQGSEA in the germline V gene. Trimming cost V 4 bases and J 3 bases, with 15 bases left between them. This CDR3 is 14 amino acids long. CDR3 protein: CSVVLAVFEETQYF. The CDR3 DNA is TGCAGCGTTGTTTTAGCGGTCTTCGAAGAGACCCAGTACTTC.

This clone was seen a few times. The chain couples TRBV7-9 to TRBJ2-7; D not certain. The germline V gene encodes CDR1 SEHNR and CDR2 FQNEAQ (reference sequence). Trimming took off 2 bases at V and 6 bases at J, with 11 bases between the two ends. This CDR3 contains 13 residues. The DNA of the CDR3 is TGTGCCAGCAGCTTATATTCAGTTTCCGAGCAGTACTTC. Residues: CASSLYSVSEQYF.

This rearrangement joins TRBV2 to TRBJ2-4, with D hard to call. This CDR3 has 15 amino acids. Germline values: CDR1 SNHLY, CDR2 FYNNEI. Trimming cost V 3 bases and J 9 bases, with 18 bases left between them. Here the CDR3 reads CASSEDTARLAIQYF. The CDR3 DNA is TGTGCCAGCAGTGAGGATACGGCCCGGTTAGCCATTCAGTACTTC.

This clone has more than one count but fewer than ten. CDR3 in DNA: TGTGCCAGCAGCTTAGGACAGGGCTTGCATGGCTACACCTTC. The encoded protein is CASSLGQGLHGYTF. The chain combines TRBV13 with TRBJ1-2, with a possible D match to TRBD1 (6 bases). The CDR3 sequence is 14 residues long. The germline gives CDR1 PRHDT, CDR2 FYEKMQ (reference sequence). V lost 0 bases, J lost 6 bases, and 11 bases lay in between. The full variable domain, its missing parts supplied by reference TRBV13 and TRBJ1-2, is AAGVIQSPRHLIKEKRETATLKCYPIPRHDTVYWYQQGPGQDPQFLISFYEKMQSDKGSIPDRFSAQQFSDYHSELNMSSLELGDSALYFCASSLGQGLHGYTFGSGTRLTVV.

The V call is TRBV9, the J call TRBJ1-1, with 8 nucleotides matching TRBD1. The junction had 16 bases not matched to a gene; V was cut back by 0 bases and J by 6 bases. This CDR3 spans 18 amino acids. Germline V gene lookup returns CDR1 SGDLS and CDR2 YYNGEE. CDR3 in amino acids: CASSVDGSVGQGAAEAFF. CDR3 bases: TGTGCCAGCAGCGTAGACGGGTCGGTGGGGCAGGGGGCCGCTGAAGCTTTCTTT. Looking up the rest from reference TRBV9 and TRBJ1-1 gives the full variable domain: DSGVTQTPKHLITATGQRVTLRCSPRSGDLSVYWYQQSLDQGLQFLIQYYNGEERAKGNILERFSAQQFPDLHSELNLSSLELGDSALYFCASSVDGSVGQGAAEAFFGQGTRLTVV.

The chain is built from TRBV11-2 and TRBJ2-7, with D tentatively TRBD1 (6 bases). This CDR3 has 15 amino acids. V lost 5 bases and J lost 3, with 17 bases in between. The germline V gene encodes CDR1 SGHAT and CDR2 FQNNGV. The CDR3: CASSPLGGFSYEQYF. The CDR3 DNA is TGTGCCAGCAGCCCACTAGGGGGTTTCAGCTACGAGCAGTACTTC.

This chain uses TRBV7-3 with TRBJ2-3; D unresolved. The V end lost 5 bases, the J end lost 2 bases, and 11 bases lay between the germline ends. Looked up from germline, CDR1 is SGHTA and CDR2 is FQGTGA. This CDR3 spans 14 amino acids. CDR3 DNA: TGTGCCAGCAGCCCCTTAGGGAACACAGATACGCAGTATTTT. Its protein is CASSPLGNTDTQYF.

The chain's CDR3 is CASVFPEAFF. In DNA form, the CDR3 reads TGCGCCAGCGTCTTCCCGGAAGCTTTCTTT. The chain combines TRBV23-1 with TRBJ1-1; D is unresolved. TRBV23-1 is recorded as an ORF, its role being uncertain. V gave up 8 bases and J gave up 8 bases, with 9 bases separating them. The CDR3 length is 10 residues.

The chain carries TRBV7-3 and TRBJ2-7; perhaps TRBD2 as D (6 bases). Germline lookup yields CDR1 SGHTA and CDR2 FQGTGA. The CDR3 runs 13 residues. Deletions cut 8 bases from V and 6 bases from J, with 17 bases between. CDR3 in DNA: TGTGCCAGCTGGGCCGGGACTTGTGGCGAGCAGTACTTC. Translated, it gives CASWAGTCGEQYF.

Concerning this clone: At one end, the junction sequence differs from germline, possibly due to a read error. The chain links TRBV7-3 to TRBJ1-1, with 7 bases aligning to TRBD1. Germline lookup yields CDR1 SGHTA and CDR2 FQGTGA. This CDR3 is 14 amino acids long. CDR3 in amino acids: CASSLTGQHTEAFF. The CDR3 region has the DNA TGTGCCAGCAGCCTAACGGGACAGCACACTGAAGCTTTCTTT.

This chain joins TRBV11-2 and TRBJ2-1, with D maybe TRBD1 (5 bases). In germline, CDR1 is SGHAT, CDR2 FQNNGV. The germline V and J ends were trimmed by 1 base and 0 bases, with 7 bases remaining between them. There are 15 residues in the CDR3. Here the CDR3 reads CASSLGQSSYNEQFF. The CDR3 DNA is TGTGCCAGCAGCTTAGGACAGAGCTCCTACAATGAGCAGTTCTTC.

This rearrangement joins TRBV5-6 to TRBJ1-4; D is uncertain. From germline, CDR1 is SGHDT and CDR2 YYEEEE. The V end lost 0 bases, the J end lost 6 bases, and 9 bases lay between the germline ends. CDR3 length equals 14 residues. CDR3 nucleotide sequence: TGTGCCAGCAGCTTGGGTCTGGTTGATGAAAAACTGTTTTTT. Its protein is CASSLGLVDEKLFF.

The count of this clone is one. The rearrangement links TRBV30 to TRBJ2-3, with D perhaps matching TRBD2 (5 bases). V lost 7 bases, J lost 6 bases, and 14 bases lay in between. CDR1 is GTSNPN, CDR2 SVGIG, per germline (reference sequence). CDR3 length: 12 amino acids. The CDR3 bases are TGTGCCTTACAGAGGGTGGGGGATACGCAGTATTTT. Translated: CALQRVGDTQYF.

The chain recombines TRBV5-1 with TRBJ1-5; D ambiguous. The CDR3 has 13 amino acids. Between the trimmed V and J ends, which lost 0 bases and 5 bases, there was a span of 6 bases. Germline CDR1 and CDR2: SGHRS and YFSETQ. CDR3 sequence reads: CASSLDLDQPQHF. The CDR3 bases are TGCGCCAGCAGCTTGGATCTTGATCAGCCCCAGCATTTT.

The V call is TRBV5-6, the J call TRBJ2-7; TRBD1 aligns across 9 bases. This CDR3 comprises 18 residues. Trimming removed 0 bases from V and 0 bases from J; junction bases left unmatched: 10. CDR1 and CDR2 from the germline V gene are SGHDT and YYEEEE. CDR3 protein: CASSLASADRGVSYEQYF. The CDR3 coding sequence is TGTGCCAGCAGCTTGGCCTCCGCGGACAGGGGAGTCTCCTACGAGCAGTACTTC.

Regarding this clone: Other DNA sequences of this sample code for an identical CDR3. The chain combines TRBV7-9 with TRBJ2-3, with D hard to call. The CDR3 is 14 amino acids. The germline V gene encodes CDR1 SEHNR and CDR2 FQNEAQ (reference sequence). The V gene lost 1 base and the J gene lost 1 base, with 6 bases spanning the gap. CDR3 amino acids: CASSLVGGTDTQYF. CDR3 nucleotide sequence: TGTGCCAGCAGCTTAGTCGGCGGCACAGATACGCAGTATTTT.

This rearrangement joins TRBV30 to TRBJ1-2; D is unclear. Germline lookup yields CDR1 GTSNPN and CDR2 SVGIG (reference sequence). This CDR3 has 13 residues. Trimming removed 4 bases at V and 4 bases at J, with 13 bases between. The CDR3 DNA is TGTGCCTGGATTGAGCGGGCCGTCTATGGCTACACCTTC. Protein: CAWIERAVYGYTF.